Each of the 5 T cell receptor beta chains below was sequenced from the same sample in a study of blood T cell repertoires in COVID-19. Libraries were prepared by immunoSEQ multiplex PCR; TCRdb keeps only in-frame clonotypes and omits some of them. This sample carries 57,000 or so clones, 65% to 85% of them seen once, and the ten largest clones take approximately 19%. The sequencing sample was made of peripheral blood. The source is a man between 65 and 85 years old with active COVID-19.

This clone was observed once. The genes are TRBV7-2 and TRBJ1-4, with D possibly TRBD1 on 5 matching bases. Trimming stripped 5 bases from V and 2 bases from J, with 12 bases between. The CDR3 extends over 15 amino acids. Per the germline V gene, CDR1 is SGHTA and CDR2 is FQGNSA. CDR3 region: CASSPVGGTNEKLFF. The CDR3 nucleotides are TGTGCCAGCAGCCCGGTCGGGGGGACTAATGAAAAACTGTTTTTT.

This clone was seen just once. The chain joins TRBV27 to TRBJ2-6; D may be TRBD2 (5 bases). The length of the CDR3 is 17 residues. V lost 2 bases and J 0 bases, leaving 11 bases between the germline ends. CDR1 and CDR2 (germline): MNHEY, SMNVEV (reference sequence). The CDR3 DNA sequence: TGTGCCAGCAGTTTAAGTCACGGGGACTCTGGGGCCAACGTCCTGACTTTC. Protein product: CASSLSHGDSGANVLTF.

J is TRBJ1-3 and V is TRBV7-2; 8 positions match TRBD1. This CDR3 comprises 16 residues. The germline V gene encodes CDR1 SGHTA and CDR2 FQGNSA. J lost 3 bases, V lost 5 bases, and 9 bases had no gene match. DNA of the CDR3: TGTGCCAGCAGCGCAGGACAGGGAACGGTTGGAAACACCATATATTTT. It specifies CASSAGQGTVGNTIYF.

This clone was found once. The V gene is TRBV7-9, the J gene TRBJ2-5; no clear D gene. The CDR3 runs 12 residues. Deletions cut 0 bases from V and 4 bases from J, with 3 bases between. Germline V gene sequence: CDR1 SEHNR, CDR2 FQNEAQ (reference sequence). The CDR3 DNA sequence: TGTGCCAGCAGCTTAGCCGGAGAGACCCAGTACTTC. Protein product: CASSLAGETQYF. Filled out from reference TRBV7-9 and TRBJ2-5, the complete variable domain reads DTGVSQNPRHKITKRGQNVTFRCDPISEHNRLYWYRQTLGQGPEFLTYFQNEAQLEKSRLLSDRFSAERPKGSFSTLEIQRTEQGDSAMYLCASSLAGETQYFGPGTRLLVL.

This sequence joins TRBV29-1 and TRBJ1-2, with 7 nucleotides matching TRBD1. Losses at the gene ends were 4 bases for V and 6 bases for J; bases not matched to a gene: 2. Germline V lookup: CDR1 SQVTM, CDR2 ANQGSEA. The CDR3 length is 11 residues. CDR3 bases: TGCAGCGTTGCCCAGGGGGATGGCTACACCTTC. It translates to CSVAQGDGYTF.